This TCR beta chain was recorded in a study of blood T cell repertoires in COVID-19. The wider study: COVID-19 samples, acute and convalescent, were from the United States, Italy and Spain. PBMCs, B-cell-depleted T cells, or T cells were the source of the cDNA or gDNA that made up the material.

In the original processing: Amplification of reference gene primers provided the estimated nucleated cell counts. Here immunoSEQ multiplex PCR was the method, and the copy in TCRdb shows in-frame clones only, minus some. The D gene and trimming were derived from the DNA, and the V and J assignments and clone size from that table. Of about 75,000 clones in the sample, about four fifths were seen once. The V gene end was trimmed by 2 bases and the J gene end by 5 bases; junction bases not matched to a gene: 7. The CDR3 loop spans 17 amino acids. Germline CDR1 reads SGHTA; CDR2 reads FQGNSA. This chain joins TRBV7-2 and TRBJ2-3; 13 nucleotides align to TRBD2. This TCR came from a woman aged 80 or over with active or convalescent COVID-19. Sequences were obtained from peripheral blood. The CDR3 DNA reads TGTGCCAGCAGCTTACACACTAGCGGGGGGGTTGGAGATACGCAGTATTTT. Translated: CASSLHTSGGVGDTQYF. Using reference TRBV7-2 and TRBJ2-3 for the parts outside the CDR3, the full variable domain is GAGVSQSPSNKVTEKGKDVELRCDPISGHTALYWYRQSLGQGLEFLIYFQGNSAPDKSGLPSDRFSAERTGGSVSTLTIQRTQQEDSAVYLCASSLHTSGGVGDTQYFGPGTRLTVL.